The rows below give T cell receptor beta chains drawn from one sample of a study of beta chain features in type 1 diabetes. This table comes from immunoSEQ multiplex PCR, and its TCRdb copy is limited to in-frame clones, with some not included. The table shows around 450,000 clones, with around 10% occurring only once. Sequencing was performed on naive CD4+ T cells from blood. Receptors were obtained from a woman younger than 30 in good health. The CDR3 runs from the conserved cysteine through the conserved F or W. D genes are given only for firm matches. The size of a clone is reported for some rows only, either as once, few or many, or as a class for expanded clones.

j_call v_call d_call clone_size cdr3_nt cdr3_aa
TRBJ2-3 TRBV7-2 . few TGTGCCAGCAGCTTAGAGCGGGCTAGCACAGATACGCAGTATTTT CASSLERASTDTQYF
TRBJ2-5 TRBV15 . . TGTGCCACCAGCAGAGTGACCGGAGAGACCCAGTACTTC CATSRVTGETQYF
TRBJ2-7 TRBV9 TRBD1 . TGTGCCAGCACCGGAAGGACAGGGGGCTCATCCTACGAGCAGTACTTC CASTGRTGGSSYEQYF
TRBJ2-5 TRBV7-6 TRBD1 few TGTGCCAGCAGCATATGGGACAGGGGCGCTGAGACCCAGTACTTC CASSIWDRGAETQYF
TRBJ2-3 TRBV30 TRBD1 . TGTGCCTGTAGGGACAGGAGCACAGATACGCAGTATTTT CACRDRSTDTQYF
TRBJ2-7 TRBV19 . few TGTGCCAGTAGTACCCCGGGACGGGACTACGAGCAGTACTTC CASSTPGRDYEQYF
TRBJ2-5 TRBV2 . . TGTGCCAGCAGTGGGGTCTTTCAAGAGACCCAGTACTTC CASSGVFQETQYF
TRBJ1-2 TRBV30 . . TGTGCCTGGAGTGTAGGGGCCCCAAACTATGGCTACACCTTC CAWSVGAPNYGYTF
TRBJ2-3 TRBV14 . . TGTGCCAGCAGCCAAGATTGGGGACCTATCACAGATACGCAGTATTTT CASSQDWGPITDTQYF
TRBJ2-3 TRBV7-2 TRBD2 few TGTGCCAGCAGCTTAAGGCCGGGAGGGGGCACAGATACGCAGTATTTT CASSLRPGGGTDTQYF
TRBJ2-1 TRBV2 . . TGTGCCAGCAGTGAGACCTCGCGCGGACTGAATGAGCAGTTCTTC CASSETSRGLNEQFF
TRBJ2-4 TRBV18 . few TGTGCCAGCTCACCGGCTCTAGCCAAAAACATTCAGTACTTC CASSPALAKNIQYF
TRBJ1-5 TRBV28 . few TGTGCCAGCACTACCACCGGGCGGCAGCCCCAGCATTTT CASTTTGRQPQHF
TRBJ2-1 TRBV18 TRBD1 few TGTGCCAGCTCCCCCAAACAGGGGGCATACAATGAGCAGTTCTTC CASSPKQGAYNEQFF
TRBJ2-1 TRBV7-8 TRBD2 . TGTGCCAGCAGCTTGAAGCTAGCGGGAGTGAATGAGCAGTTCTTC CASSLKLAGVNEQFF
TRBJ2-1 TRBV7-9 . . TGTGCCAGCACCACAGTAGGTTCCTACAATGAGCAGTTCTTC CASTTVGSYNEQFF
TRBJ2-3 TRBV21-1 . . TGTGCAAGCAGCGTGGGCCTACGGGCCCACACAGATACGCAGTATTTT CASSVGLRAHTDTQYF
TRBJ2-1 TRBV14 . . TGTGCCAGCAGCCGGGACTCATACAATGAGCAGTTCTTC CASSRDSYNEQFF
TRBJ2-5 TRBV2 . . TGTGCCAGCAGTGAGATCCGGGCTATCCAAGAGACCCAGTACTTC CASSEIRAIQETQYF
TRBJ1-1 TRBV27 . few TGTGCCAGCAGTTCCCGGGACGGGAACACTGAAGCTTTCTTT CASSSRDGNTEAFF
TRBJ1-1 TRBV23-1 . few TGCGCGAAACAAGGGTGGGGGAACACTGAAGCTTTCTTT CAKQGWGNTEAFF
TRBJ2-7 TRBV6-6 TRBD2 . TGTGCCAGCAGTTATCCCGGGAGGGCCTACGAGCAGTACTTC CASSYPGRAYEQYF
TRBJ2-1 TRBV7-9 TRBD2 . TGTGCCAGCAGCCGTTCCGGGACTAGCGATGAGGGTGAGCAGTTCTTC CASSRSGTSDEGEQFF
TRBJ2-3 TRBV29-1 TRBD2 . TGCAGCGTTGCACCTAGGGCTAGCGGGAGACGGGATACGCAGTATTTT CSVAPRASGRRDTQYF
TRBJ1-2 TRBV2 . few TGTGCCACCAGGGTTACCGGCTATGGCTACACCTTC CATRVTGYGYTF
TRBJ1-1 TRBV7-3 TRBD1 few TGTGCCAGCAGCTTAACTCGGACAGGGACCACTGAAGCTTTCTTT CASSLTRTGTTEAFF
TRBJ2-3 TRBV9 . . TGTGCCAGCAGCGTAACCGGGGACTTCCCTAGCACAGATACGCAGTATTTT CASSVTGDFPSTDTQYF
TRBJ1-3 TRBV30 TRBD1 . TGTGCCTGGAGTCTGGACAGGGGCAACACCATATATTTT CAWSLDRGNTIYF
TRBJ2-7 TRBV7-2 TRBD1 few TGTGCCAGCAGCTTAGAGGGGGCCAGGGTCGGCGAGCAGTACTTC CASSLEGARVGEQYF
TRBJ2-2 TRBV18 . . TGTGCCAGCTCGCAGGGGCAGAGCGAGTTCACCGGGGAGCTGTTTTTT CASSQGQSEFTGELFF
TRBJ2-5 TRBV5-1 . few TGCGCCAGCAGCTCCAGGGGGGTCCAAGAGACCCAGTACTTC CASSSRGVQETQYF
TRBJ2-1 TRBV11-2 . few TGTGCCAGCACCCTACTAGTCAGCTACAATGAGCAGTTCTTC CASTLLVSYNEQFF
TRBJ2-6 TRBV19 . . TGTGCCAGTAGTATCGGACAGAAAGTCTCTGGGGCCAACGTCCTGACTTTC CASSIGQKVSGANVLTF
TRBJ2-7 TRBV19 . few TGTGCCAGTAGCCCCACGGGACAGGTCAAGGGACTACGGCAGTACTTC CASSPTGQVKGLRQYF
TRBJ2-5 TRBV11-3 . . TGTGCCAGCAGCACGGGACTTCAAGAGACCCAGTACTTC CASSTGLQETQYF
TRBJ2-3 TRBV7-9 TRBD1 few TGTGCCAGCAGCCTCGCCGGGACAGGAACAGATACGCAGTATTTT CASSLAGTGTDTQYF
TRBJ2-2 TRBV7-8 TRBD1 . TGTGCCAGCAGCTTACTATTTGGGACAGGGAACACCGGGGAGCTGTTTTTT CASSLLFGTGNTGELFF
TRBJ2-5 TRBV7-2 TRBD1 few TGTGCCAGCAGCTTAGCCGGGACAGCAAAAGAGACCCAGTACTTC CASSLAGTAKETQYF
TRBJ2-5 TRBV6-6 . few TGTGCCAGCAGTCAGGGACTGGAGACCCAGTACTTC CASSQGLETQYF
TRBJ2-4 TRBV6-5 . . TGTGCCAGCAGTTCTCCGAAACTAGCCAAAAACATTCAGTACTTC CASSSPKLAKNIQYF
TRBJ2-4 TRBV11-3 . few TGTGCCAGCAGCTTATCCAGGGGTAACATTCAGTACTTC CASSLSRGNIQYF
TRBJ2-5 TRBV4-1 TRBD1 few TGCGCCAGCAGCCCTCGAAACTTCAGGACAGGGGGCCAAGAGACCCAGTACTTC CASSPRNFRTGGQETQYF
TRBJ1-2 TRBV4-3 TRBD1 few TGCGCCAGCAGCCAACTGACAGGGCGACGGTTAAACTATGGCTACACCTTC CASSQLTGRRLNYGYTF
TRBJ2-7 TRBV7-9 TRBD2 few TGTGCCAGCAGCTCCTTGGGGGGGACTAGCCTCTACGAGCAGTACTTC CASSSLGGTSLYEQYF
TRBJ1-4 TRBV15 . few TGTGCCACCAGCGGAGGACTCAATGAAAAACTGTTTTTT CATSGGLNEKLFF
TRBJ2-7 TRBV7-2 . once TGTGCCAGCAGCTTACAATGGGGTAGCGGCTACGAGCAGTACTTC CASSLQWGSGYEQYF
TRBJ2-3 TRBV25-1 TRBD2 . TGTGCCAGCAGTGCGTCTTTCCTAGCGGGGGGGCGTCTAGATACGCAGTATTTT CASSASFLAGGRLDTQYF